This T cell receptor (beta chain) emerged from a study of CD8 T cells in Susac syndrome. Study-wide results and caveats: TCR sequencing and HLA analysis covered a relatively small number of individuals.

Notes on this clonotype: Its antigen is unknown.

TEMRA cells were FACS-enriched, while CD8+ and CD4+ T cells were negatively isolated. Germline V gene sequence: CDR1 SGHRS, CDR2 YFSETQ. Trimming left V 4 bases short and J 5 bases short, with 19 bases between. This CDR3 spans 15 amino acids. An amount of RNA that ranged from roughly 0.45 to 1 ug was reverse transcribed with random hexamers. From the immunoSEQ multiplex PCR reads, TCRdb called clonotypes with MiXCR, one entry per CDR3 protein. The sample gives about 110,000 distinct CDR3 sequences, less than 95% of which show up once; around 0.38% is in the top ten. What was sequenced was CD8+ T cells from PBMCs. The sequence was obtained from a human donor with Susac syndrome. V is TRBV5-1 and J is TRBJ2-7; D may correspond to TRBD1 or TRBD2 (5 bases each). DNA for the CDR3: TGCGCCAGCAGCCCCGGATCCCGGGGCGGCCACGAGCAGTACTTC. This encodes CASSPGSRGGHEQYF.